Here is one TCR beta chain with its context. The data were obtained in a study of blood T cell repertoires in COVID-19. Study-wide background: COVID-19 samples from acute and convalescent phases originated in the United States, Italy and Spain.

This CDR3 region has 15 residues. The V and J ends lost 3 bases and 0 bases respectively, with 11 bases between them. The V gene's germline CDR1 is MGHRA and CDR2 YSYEKL. Clones were read by immunoSEQ multiplex PCR, and TCRdb kept only the in-frame ones, dropping some. The sample includes over 300,000 clones, approximately 91% seen only once; the top ten take approximately 8.8%. The sequencing input was PBMCs or T cells enriched from blood (not recorded which). The rearrangement links TRBV4-1 to TRBJ1-2, with D possibly being TRBD1 (5 bases). This TCR was recovered from a woman in her forties who had recovered from COVID-19. This chain's CDR3 is CASSQGQTANYGYTF. The CDR3 coding sequence is TGCGCCAGCAGCCAGGGGCAAACAGCTAACTATGGCTACACCTTC.